This note documents a single TCR beta chain sequence. Germline values: CDR1 SGHRS, CDR2 YFSETQ. V shed 4 bases, J shed 3 bases, and the junction held 6 bases outside the gene matches. This CDR3 comprises 15 residues. Profiling relied on immunoSEQ multiplex PCR, and the TCRdb table lists in-frame clones only, not all of them. The table records approximately 170,000 clones, approximately 83% of them present only once. The data were taken from a study of blood T cell repertoires in COVID-19. The TCR was taken from a man aged 50-60 years with active or convalescent COVID-19. The specimen sequenced was peripheral blood. The chain links TRBV5-1 to TRBJ2-2, with 7 bases identical to TRBD2. CDR3 in DNA: TGCGCCAGCAGCCAAGCGGGATCGCACACCGGGGAGCTGTTTTTT. Its protein product is CASSQAGSHTGELFF.